This TCR beta chain was recorded in a study of T cells in Graves' hyperthyroidism and ophthalmopathy (dated by TCRdb to the late 2010s). Study-wide context: Peripheral blood samples were taken at the time of initial diagnosis, prior to any treatment. The paper describes TCR Vbeta CDR3 sequencing of roughly 130 peripheral blood samples, made up of 43 ophthalmopathy patients, some 80 hyperthyroidism patients and 17 progressor patients. For training and testing, the roughly 100 patients in the discovery cohort were randomly divided in a 7:3 ratio. To identify distinguishing TCR V-J signatures, a discovery cohort of some 99 patients was used, comprising 40 to 45 with Graves' ophthalmopathy and 57 with stable Graves' hyperthyroidism. Once sampling was done, hyperthyroidism patients were given methimazole at a starting dose of 30 mg daily, whereas ophthalmopathy patients were given high-dose intravenous methylprednisolone. In addition, the study compared T-cell repertoires in thyroid tissue and in blood from roughly 6 Graves' hyperthyroidism patients. Prospective prediction of ophthalmopathy was tested in an independent validation cohort consisting of about 19 hyperthyroidism patients and 15 or so patients who later progressed to ophthalmopathy. The research as a whole found: Sample size was not statistically predetermined, and blinding of investigators to group allocation was not performed. In cross-validation, a model built on a 13 V-J signature told ophthalmopathy apart from stable hyperthyroidism with over 85% sensitivity and 81% to 82% specificity, and in testing the same model reached 80%/75%. Most expanded thyroid clonotypes (frequency above 0.001) were also found in blood, which suggests that blood repertoires may mirror thyroid immune responses. In validation, the model predicted progression to ophthalmopathy with roughly 70% sensitivity and 72.22% specificity, a median of around six months before onset.

Measured from the cysteine to the phenylalanine, the CDR3 is 15 residues long. The sequence is cut down to CDR3 DNA, 45 bases in frame from base 1. Trimmed from V: 0 bases; trimmed from J: 7 bases; junction bases lacking a gene match: 6. The CDR1 and CDR2 encoded by the germline V gene are MGHRA and YSYEKL. Amplification of TCR beta CDR3 regions was carried out from RNA transcripts. For the first round of RT-PCR on the TCR CDR3, the HTBI primer set was used together with the Qiagen OneStep RT-PCR kit. Libraries were constructed in a second round of multiplex PCR, after which size selection and purification were performed. Libraries were sequenced paired-end with 100 bp reads on an Illumina HiSeq2000. In the source study's methods: Raw data were processed with SOAPnuke, discarding reads with adapters, uncalled bases, mean Phred below 15, or no exact constant-primer or identifier match. COPE v1.2.5 was used to merge the high-quality paired reads, and each unique nucleotide sequence was defined as a clonotype. Clonotypes were aligned to IMGT TRBV, TRBD and TRBJ reference segments using MiTCR v1.1. The analysis was restricted to V-J combinations with a frequency above 0.0001, which together covered roughly 99% of the repertoires. The TCS score was defined as F50 (clonal expansion) divided by E x V (chaos), with BLOSUM62-based TCRdist calculated between CDR3 peptides within each V-J. Welch's t-statistics and random forest reduced around 520 V-J features to fewer than 15, which were used in a naive Bayes classifier (R e1071). The public reads were run again by TCRdb, first through fastp at Q25 and then through MiXCR, and only productive beta chains were kept. Rows merge per CDR3 protein into single entries with the most common DNA and genes. In this record, the V and J calls reflect TCRdb's handling and not the investigators' own analysis. Recorded for this sample are more than 350,000 distinct CDR3 sequences; over 12% of them occurred a single time. Of the sample, roughly a fifth is held by the ten largest clones.

As concerns this clonotype: Its antigen remains unidentified. No clone much larger than this one lies a single base away; base qualities are absent.

In the ophthalmopathy patients, disease was moderately to severely active, with a Clinical Activity Score of 3 or more, a NOSPECS grade of 4 or more, and a duration of less than 3 months. Patients with uncontrolled infections, other autoimmune diseases, pregnancy or lactation were excluded. Clinical symptoms, serum thyroxine and TRAb, thyroid ultrasound, and orbital computed tomography formed the basis for the diagnoses. Ficoll-Paque density gradient centrifugation was used to isolate PBMCs from approximately 10 ml of fresh peripheral blood. Total RNA was extracted using Trizol reagent, and RNA quality was assessed on an Agilent 2100 Bioanalyzer.

The receptor chain draws on TRBV4-1 and TRBJ2-7; TRBD1 lines up with 10 middle nucleotides. The receptor's source is a woman aged 60-70 years with Graves' ophthalmopathy. The sample comprised blood. CDR3 reads: CASSQDGTGVGEQYF. The sequenced DNA is TGCGCCAGCAGCCAAGATGGGACAGGGGTGGGGGAGCAGTACTTC.